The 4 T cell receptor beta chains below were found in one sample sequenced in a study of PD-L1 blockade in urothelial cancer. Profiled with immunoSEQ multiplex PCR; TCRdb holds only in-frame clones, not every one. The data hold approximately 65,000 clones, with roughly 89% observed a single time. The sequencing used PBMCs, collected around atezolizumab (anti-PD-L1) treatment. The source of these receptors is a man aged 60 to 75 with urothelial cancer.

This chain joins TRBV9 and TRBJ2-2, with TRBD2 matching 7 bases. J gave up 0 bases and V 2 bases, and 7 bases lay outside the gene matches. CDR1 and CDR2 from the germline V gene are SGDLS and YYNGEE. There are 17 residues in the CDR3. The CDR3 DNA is TGTGCCAGCAGCGTCAACTCAGCGGGACCGAACACCGGGGAGCTGTTTTTT. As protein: CASSVNSAGPNTGELFF.

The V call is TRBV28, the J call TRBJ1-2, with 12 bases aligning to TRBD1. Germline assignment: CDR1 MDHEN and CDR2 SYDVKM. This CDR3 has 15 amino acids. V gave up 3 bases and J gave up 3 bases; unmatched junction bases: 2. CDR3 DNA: TGTGCCAGCAGTTTGGGGACAGGGGGCTACTATGGCTACACCTTC. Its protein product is CASSLGTGGYYGYTF.

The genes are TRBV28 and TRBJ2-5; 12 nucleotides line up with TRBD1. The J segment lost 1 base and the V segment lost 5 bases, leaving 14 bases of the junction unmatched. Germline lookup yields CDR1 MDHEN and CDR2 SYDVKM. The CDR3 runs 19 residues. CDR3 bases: TGTGCCAGCAGTAACCGGGACAGGGGGCGCCCCAGGGGCCAAGAGACCCAGTACTTC. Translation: CASSNRDRGRPRGQETQYF.

The CDR3 bases are TGTGCCAGTATTAGCTCGGGTACTTCAAACTATGGCTACACCTTC. Translation: CASISSGTSNYGYTF. The chain links TRBV2 to TRBJ1-2, with unresolved D. Per germline, CDR1 SNHLY and CDR2 FYNNEI. The CDR3 sequence is 15 residues long. Trimming left V 9 bases short and J 2 bases short, with 19 bases between.